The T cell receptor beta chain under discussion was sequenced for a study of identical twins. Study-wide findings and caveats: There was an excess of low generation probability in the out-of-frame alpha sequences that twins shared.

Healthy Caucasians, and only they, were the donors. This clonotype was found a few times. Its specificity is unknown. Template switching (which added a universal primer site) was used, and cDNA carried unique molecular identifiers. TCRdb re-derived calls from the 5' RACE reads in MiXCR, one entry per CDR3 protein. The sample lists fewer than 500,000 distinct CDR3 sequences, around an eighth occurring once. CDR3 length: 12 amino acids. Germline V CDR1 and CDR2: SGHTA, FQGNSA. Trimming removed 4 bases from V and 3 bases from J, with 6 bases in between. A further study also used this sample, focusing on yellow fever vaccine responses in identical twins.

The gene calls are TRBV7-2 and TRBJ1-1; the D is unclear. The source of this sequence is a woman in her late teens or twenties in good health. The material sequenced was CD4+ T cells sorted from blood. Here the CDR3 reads CASSSHYTEAFF. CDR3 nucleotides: TGTGCCAGCAGCTCTCATTACACTGAAGCTTTCTTT. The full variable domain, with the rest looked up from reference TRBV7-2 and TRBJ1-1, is GAGVSQSPSNKVTEKGKDVELRCDPISGHTALYWYRQSLGQGLEFLIYFQGNSAPDKSGLPSDRFSAERTGGSVSTLTIQRTQQEDSAVYLCASSSHYTEAFFGQGTRLTVV.